This TCR beta chain was found in a study of CD8+ T cells in alopecia areata. After isolation, RNA underwent reverse transcription to generate cDNA as the sequencing template. Some clones are missing from TCRdb's copy, which holds only in-frame ones; the method was immunoSEQ multiplex PCR. This repertoire shows 200,000 or so clones, more than 30% found once; its top ten account for around 0.48%. This clone was observed at least ten times. CDR1 and CDR2 from the germline V gene are SGHRS and YFSETQ. J gave up 9 bases and V 4 bases, and 12 bases lay outside the gene matches. The CDR3 consists of 17 residues. Indicated treatment: oral pan-JAK inhibitor, 5-10 mg twice daily.

The starting material was CD4+ T cells sorted from blood, obtained at approximately week 30, from a patient treated with tofacitinib. The receptor was isolated from a human donor with alopecia areata. J is TRBJ2-1 and V is TRBV5-1, with 14 bases lining up with TRBD2. CDR3 coding DNA: TGCGCCAGCAGCCCCCTTAAGACTAGCGGGGGGGCCGGTGAGCAGTTCTTC. The encoded protein is CASSPLKTSGGAGEQFF. The whole variable domain, filled in from reference TRBV5-1 and TRBJ2-1, reads KAGVTQTPRYLIKTRGQQVTLSCSPISGHRSVSWYQQTPGQGLQFLFEYFSETQRNKGNFPGRFSGRQFSNSRSEMNVSTLELGDSALYLCASSPLKTSGGAGEQFFGPGTRLTVL.